The present entry profiles one T cell receptor beta chain with its context. Its antigen remains unidentified. This sample is drawn from a study of radiotherapy plus CTLA-4 blockade in lung cancer. Measured with immunoSEQ multiplex PCR; TCRdb has only the in-frame clones, and not every one. The table lists approximately 3,200 clones, 84% of them singletons. Germline V gives CDR1 MNHNS, CDR2 SASEGT. With 3 bases removed from V and 3 bases from J, the gap between germline ends came to 14 bases. CDR3 size: 15 residues. Study-wide results and limits: Radiotherapy plus ipilimumab was followed by expansion in blood of tumor-derived TCR clones.

The rearrangement joins TRBV6-1 to TRBJ1-1, with TRBD1 as a possible D gene (5 bases). Sequenced material: tumor tissue, taken from a patient treated with radiotherapy plus ipilimumab. This sequence was found in a human donor with non-small cell lung cancer that progressed on radiotherapy plus ipilimumab. This CDR3 reads CASSDLQGGDTEAFF. Here the CDR3 DNA reads TGTGCCAGCAGTGATCTTCAGGGTGGAGACACTGAAGCTTTCTTT.